This T cell receptor (beta chain) was sequenced for a study of CD8+ T cells in alopecia areata. RNA was extracted and reverse transcribed into cDNA as the sequencing template. This table comes from immunoSEQ multiplex PCR, and its TCRdb copy is limited to in-frame clones, with some not included. The profile shows more than 95,000 clones, approximately 84% of them singletons. About this clone: Its specificity is not known.

Overall study results and limits: Having one nonresponder leaves uncertain how baseline CD8+ expansion relates to response.

Treatment meaning: oral pan-JAK inhibitor, 5-10 mg twice daily. This specimen consisted of CD8+ T cells sorted from blood, obtained at roughly week 30, from a patient treated with tofacitinib. This TCR was recovered from a human donor with alopecia areata.

This chain's CDR3 is CASSHQPTSYEQYF. The DNA for the CDR3 is TGCGCCAGCAGTCACCAACCTACCAGCTACGAGCAGTACTTC. The chain joins TRBV23-1 to TRBJ2-7; D unclear. Being an ORF, TRBV23-1 has a function that is uncertain. With 3 bases removed from V and 3 bases from J, the gap between germline ends came to 12 bases. There are 14 residues in the CDR3.